One sample yielded the 9 T cell receptor beta chains listed below, sequenced in a study of Ad26.COV2.S vaccination and SARS-CoV-2 variants. Sequenced by immunoSEQ multiplex PCR; TCRdb stores in-frame clones only, minus some. Among 430,000 or so clones listed, 85% to 90% were seen once. The treatment is: some 20 received Ad26.COV2.S at low or high dose, single or two shots; 5 received placebo; per-sample allocation not given. Day 63 after the first injection of vaccine or placebo was the sampling time. The input for sequencing was peripheral blood, taken in a trial of Ad26.COV2.S vaccine versus placebo. The source is a person aged 18-65 years who received the Ad26.COV2.S COVID-19 vaccine or a placebo.

This rearrangement joins TRBV7-3 to TRBJ1-1; D is ambiguous. The CDR3 covers 15 residues. Germline V gives CDR1 SGHTA, CDR2 FQGTGA. This CDR3 reads CHPCHPPILAAEAFF. Here the CDR3 DNA reads TGTCACCCTTGTCACCCGCCCATTTTAGCCGCCGAAGCTTTCTTT. The variable domain in full, completed from reference TRBV7-3 and TRBJ1-1, reads GAGVSQTPSNKVTEKGKYVELRCDPISGHTALYWYRQSLGQGPEFLIYFQGTGAADDSGLPNDRFFAVRPEGSVSTLKIQRTERGDSAVYLCHPCHPPILAAEAFFGQGTRLTVV.

This rearrangement joins TRBV30 to TRBJ1-6; no definite D call. V was pared by 5 bases and J by 10 bases, with 15 bases between. The germline V gene encodes CDR1 GTSNPN and CDR2 SVGIG (reference sequence). This CDR3 contains 13 residues. This CDR3 reads CAWEGVLGSPLHF. CDR3 DNA: TGTGCCTGGGAAGGTGTGCTAGGGTCACCCCTCCACTTT. The full variable domain, completed using reference TRBV30 and TRBJ1-6, is SQTIHQWPATLVQPVGSPLSLECTVEGTSNPNLYWYRQAAGRGLQLLFYSVGIGQISSEVPQNLSASRPQDRQFILSSKKLLLSDSGFYLCAWEGVLGSPLHFGNGTRLTVT.

This chain uses TRBV2 with TRBJ1-4; 8 positions match TRBD1. The CDR3 has 17 amino acids. Germline assignment: CDR1 SNHLY and CDR2 FYNNEI. V lost 3 bases, J lost 3 bases, and 9 bases stayed unmatched. CDR3 sequence (DNA): TGTGCCAGCAGTGAGGGACAGGCAGTGGTGGCTAATGAAAAACTGTTTTTT. It specifies CASSEGQAVVANEKLFF.

V is TRBV7-2 and J is TRBJ1-3; 10 bases map to TRBD1. V lost 4 bases to trimming and J lost 4 bases; unmatched junction nucleotides: 13. Per germline, CDR1 SGHTA and CDR2 FQGNSA. The CDR3 loop spans 18 amino acids. The CDR3 loop is CASSYAGGQGWSGNTIYF. CDR3 sequence (DNA): TGTGCCAGCAGCTACGCCGGGGGACAGGGGTGGTCCGGAAACACCATATATTTT.

The chain joins TRBV30 to TRBJ2-2; possibly TRBD1 or TRBD2 for D (6 bases each). Trimming cost V 4 bases and J 6 bases, with 21 bases left between them. The germline CDR1 and CDR2 sequences are GTSNPN and SVGIG (reference sequence). This CDR3 contains 16 residues. The CDR3 coding sequence is TGTGCCTGGACCCTTGGGGTGGGGGGCGCGGCCGGGGAGCTGTTTTTT. Its protein product is CAWTLGVGGAAGELFF.

This chain uses TRBV6-5 with TRBJ1-5; D is perhaps TRBD1 (5 bases). The V end was cut by 2 bases, the J end by 7 bases, with 6 bases between. This CDR3 is 12 amino acids long. Germline assignment: CDR1 MNHEY and CDR2 SVGAGI. CDR3 residues: CASSYTGQPQHF. CDR3 nucleotides: TGTGCCAGCAGTTACACAGGACAGCCCCAGCATTTT.

This rearrangement joins TRBV29-1 to TRBJ1-2; D call uncertain. Trimming pared 3 bases from V and 6 bases from J, leaving 5 bases between. CDR3 length equals 10 residues. Germline lookup yields CDR1 SQVTM and CDR2 ANQGSEA. This CDR3 reads CSVEANGYTF. The CDR3 bases are TGCAGCGTTGAGGCAAATGGCTACACCTTC.

The rearrangement joins TRBV24-1 to TRBJ2-5; D not resolved. The V gene lost 2 bases and the J gene lost 0 bases, with 3 bases spanning the gap. Germline V CDR1 and CDR2: KGHDR, SFDVKD. The CDR3 runs 13 residues. The CDR3 loop is CATSDWDQETQYF. In DNA form, the CDR3 reads TGTGCCACCAGTGATTGGGACCAAGAGACCCAGTACTTC.

The genes are TRBV6-2 or TRBV6-3 and TRBJ2-7; no clear D. V dropped 3 bases and J dropped 4 bases, with 13 bases sitting between them. Germline CDR1 MNHEY, CDR2 SVGEGT. The CDR3 covers 14 residues. The DNA of the CDR3 is TGTGCCAGCAGTTATCGGTTAAAGGGATACGAGCAGTACTTC. Translated: CASSYRLKGYEQYF.